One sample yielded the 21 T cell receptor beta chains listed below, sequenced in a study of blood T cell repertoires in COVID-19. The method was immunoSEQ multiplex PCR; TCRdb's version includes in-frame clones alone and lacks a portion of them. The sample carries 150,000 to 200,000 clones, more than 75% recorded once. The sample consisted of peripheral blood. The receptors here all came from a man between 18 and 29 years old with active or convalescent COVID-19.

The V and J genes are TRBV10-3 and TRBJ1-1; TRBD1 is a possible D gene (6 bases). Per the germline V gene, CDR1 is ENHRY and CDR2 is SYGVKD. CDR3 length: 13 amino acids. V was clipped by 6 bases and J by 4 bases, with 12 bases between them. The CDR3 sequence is CAIRGQQGTEAFF. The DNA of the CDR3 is TGTGCCATCAGGGGACAACAGGGCACTGAAGCTTTCTTT.

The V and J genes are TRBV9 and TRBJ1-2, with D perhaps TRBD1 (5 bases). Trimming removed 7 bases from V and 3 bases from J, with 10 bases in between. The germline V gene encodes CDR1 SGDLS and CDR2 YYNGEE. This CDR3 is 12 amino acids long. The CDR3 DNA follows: TGTGCCAGCCGGACATGGGACTATGGCTACACCTTC. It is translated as CASRTWDYGYTF.

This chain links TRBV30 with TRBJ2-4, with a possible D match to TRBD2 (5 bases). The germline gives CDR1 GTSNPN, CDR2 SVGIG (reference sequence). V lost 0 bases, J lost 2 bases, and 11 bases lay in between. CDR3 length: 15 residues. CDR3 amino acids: CAWSVGWETKNIQYF. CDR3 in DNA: TGTGCCTGGAGTGTAGGGTGGGAGACCAAAAACATTCAGTACTTC.

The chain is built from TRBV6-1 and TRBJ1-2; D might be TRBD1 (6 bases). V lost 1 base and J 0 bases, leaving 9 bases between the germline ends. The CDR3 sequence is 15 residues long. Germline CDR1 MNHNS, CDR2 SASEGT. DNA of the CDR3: TGTGCCAGCAGTGAAGGACAGGCAGCTAACTATGGCTACACCTTC. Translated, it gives CASSEGQAANYGYTF.

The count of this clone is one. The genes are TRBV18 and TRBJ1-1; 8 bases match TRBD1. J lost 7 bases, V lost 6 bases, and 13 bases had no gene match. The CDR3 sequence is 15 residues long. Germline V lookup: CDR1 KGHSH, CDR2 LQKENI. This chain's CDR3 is CASSLNGQGSGEAFF. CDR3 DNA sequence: TGTGCCAGCTCTCTCAATGGACAGGGCAGTGGTGAAGCTTTCTTT.

The CDR3 DNA follows: TGTGCCAGCAGTTTATGGGGGGCTAATGAAAAACTGTTTTTT. Encoded protein: CASSLWGANEKLFF. The chain is built from TRBV27 and TRBJ1-4; D is perhaps TRBD1 (5 bases). V lost 1 base to trimming and J lost 3 bases, with 6 bases between them. The CDR3 loop spans 14 amino acids. The germline CDR1 and CDR2 sequences are MNHEY and SMNVEV (reference sequence).

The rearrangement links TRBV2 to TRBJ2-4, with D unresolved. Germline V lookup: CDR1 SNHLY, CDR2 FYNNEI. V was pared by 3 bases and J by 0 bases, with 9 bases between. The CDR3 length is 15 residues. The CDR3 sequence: CASSDRLQAKNIQYF. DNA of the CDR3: TGTGCCAGCAGTGACCGACTCCAAGCCAAAAACATTCAGTACTTC.

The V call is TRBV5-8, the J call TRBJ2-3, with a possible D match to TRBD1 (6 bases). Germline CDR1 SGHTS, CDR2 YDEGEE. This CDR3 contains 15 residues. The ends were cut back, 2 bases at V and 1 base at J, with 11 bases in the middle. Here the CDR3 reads CASSLGGLGTDTQYF. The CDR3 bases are TGTGCCAGCAGCTTAGGGGGTCTGGGCACAGATACGCAGTATTTT.

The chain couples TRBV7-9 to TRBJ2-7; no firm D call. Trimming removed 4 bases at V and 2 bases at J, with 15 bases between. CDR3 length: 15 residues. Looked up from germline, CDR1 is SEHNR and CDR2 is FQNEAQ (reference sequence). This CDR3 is CASSSLDREAYEQYV. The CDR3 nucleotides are TGTGCCAGCAGCTCTCTAGATAGAGAAGCCTACGAGCAGTACGTC.

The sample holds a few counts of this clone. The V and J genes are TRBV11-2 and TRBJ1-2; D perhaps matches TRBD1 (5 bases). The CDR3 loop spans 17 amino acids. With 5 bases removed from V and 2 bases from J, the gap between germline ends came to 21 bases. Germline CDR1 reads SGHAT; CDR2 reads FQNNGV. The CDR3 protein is CASSPEIGTPPNYGYTF. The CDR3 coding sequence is TGTGCCAGCAGCCCCGAAATCGGGACTCCTCCAAACTATGGCTACACCTTC.

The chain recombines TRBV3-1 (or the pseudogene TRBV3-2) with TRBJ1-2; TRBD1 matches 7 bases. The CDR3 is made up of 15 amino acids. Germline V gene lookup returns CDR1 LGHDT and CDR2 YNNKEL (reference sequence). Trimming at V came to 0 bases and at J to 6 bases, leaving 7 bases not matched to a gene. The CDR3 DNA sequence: TGTGCCAGCAGCCAAGATCCTGGACAGGCTAATGGCTACACCTTC. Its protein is CASSQDPGQANGYTF.

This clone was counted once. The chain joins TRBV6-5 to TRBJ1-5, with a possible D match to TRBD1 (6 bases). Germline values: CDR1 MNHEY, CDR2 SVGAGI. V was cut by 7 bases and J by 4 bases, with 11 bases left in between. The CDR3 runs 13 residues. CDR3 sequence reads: CASNSTGNQPQHF. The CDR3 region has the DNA TGTGCCAGCAACTCTACAGGGAATCAGCCCCAGCATTTT.

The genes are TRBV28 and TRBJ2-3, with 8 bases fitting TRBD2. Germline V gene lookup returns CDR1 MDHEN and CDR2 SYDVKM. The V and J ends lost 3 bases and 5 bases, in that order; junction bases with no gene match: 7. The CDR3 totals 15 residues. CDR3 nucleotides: TGTGCCAGCAGTTTGATGACGGGGGGGCAAGATACGCAGTATTTT. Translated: CASSLMTGGQDTQYF.

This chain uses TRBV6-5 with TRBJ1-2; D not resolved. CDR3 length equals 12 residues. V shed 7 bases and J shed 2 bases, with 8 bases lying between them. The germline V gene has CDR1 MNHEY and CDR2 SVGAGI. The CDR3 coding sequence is TGTGCCAGCACTAGTCCGAACTATGGCTACACCTTC. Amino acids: CASTSPNYGYTF.

The CDR3 nucleotides read TGTGCCACCGCCGCCGCCGGGAGTATCCACGAGCAGTACTTC. This encodes CATAAAGSIHEQYF. J is TRBJ2-7 and V is TRBV24-1, with TRBD2 as a possible D gene (6 bases). Germline CDR1 and CDR2: KGHDR and SFDVKD. The CDR3 consists of 14 residues. The V end was cut by 9 bases, the J end by 5 bases, with 19 bases between.

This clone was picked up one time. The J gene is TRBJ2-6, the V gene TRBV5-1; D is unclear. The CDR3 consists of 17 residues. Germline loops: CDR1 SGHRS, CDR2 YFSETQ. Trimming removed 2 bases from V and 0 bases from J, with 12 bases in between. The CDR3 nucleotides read TGCGCCAGCAGCTTTGGCAGTTCCCGCTCTGGGGCCAACGTCCTGACTTTC. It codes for CASSFGSSRSGANVLTF. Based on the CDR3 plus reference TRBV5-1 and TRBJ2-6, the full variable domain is KAGVTQTPRYLIKTRGQQVTLSCSPISGHRSVSWYQQTPGQGLQFLFEYFSETQRNKGNFPGRFSGRQFSNSRSEMNVSTLELGDSALYLCASSFGSSRSGANVLTFGAGSRLTVL.

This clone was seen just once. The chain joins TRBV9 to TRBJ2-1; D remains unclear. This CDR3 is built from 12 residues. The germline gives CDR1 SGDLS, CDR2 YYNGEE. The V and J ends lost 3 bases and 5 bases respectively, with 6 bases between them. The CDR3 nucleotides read TGTGCCAGCAGCGGCGGTAACAATGAGCAGTTCTTC. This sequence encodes CASSGGNNEQFF.

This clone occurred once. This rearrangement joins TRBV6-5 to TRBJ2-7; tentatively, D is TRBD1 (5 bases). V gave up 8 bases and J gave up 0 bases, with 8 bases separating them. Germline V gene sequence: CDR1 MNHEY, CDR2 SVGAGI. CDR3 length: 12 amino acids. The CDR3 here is CASCDSSYEQYV. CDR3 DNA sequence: TGTGCCAGCTGCGACAGCTCCTACGAGCAGTACGTC.

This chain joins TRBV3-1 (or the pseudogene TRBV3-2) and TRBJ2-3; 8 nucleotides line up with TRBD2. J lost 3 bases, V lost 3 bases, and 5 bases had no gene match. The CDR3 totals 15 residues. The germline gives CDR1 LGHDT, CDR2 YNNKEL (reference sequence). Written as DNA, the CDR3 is TGTGCCAGCAGCCATACGGCGGGAGGTACAGATACGCAGTATTTT. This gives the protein CASSHTAGGTDTQYF.

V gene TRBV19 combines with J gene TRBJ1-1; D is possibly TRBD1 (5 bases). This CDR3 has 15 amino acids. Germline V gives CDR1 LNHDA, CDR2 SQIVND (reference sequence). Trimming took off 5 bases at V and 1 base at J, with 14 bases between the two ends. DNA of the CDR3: TGTGCCAGTAGTTTTAACAGGTATGGGAACACTGAAGCTTTCTTT. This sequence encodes CASSFNRYGNTEAFF.

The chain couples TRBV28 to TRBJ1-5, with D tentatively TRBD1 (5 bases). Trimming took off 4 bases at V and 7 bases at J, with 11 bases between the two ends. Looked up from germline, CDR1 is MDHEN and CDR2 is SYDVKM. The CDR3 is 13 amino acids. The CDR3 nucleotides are TGTGCCAGCAGTTCGCTGGGGCGGCAGCCCCAGCATTTT. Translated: CASSSLGRQPQHF.